These T cell receptor beta chains were read from a single sample in a study of cytomegalovirus exposure and HLA in healthy donors. Data came from immunoSEQ multiplex PCR; TCRdb stores just in-frame clones and leaves some out. The repertoire has over 150,000 clones, about 69% of them found once; the top ten carry 4% to 5%. The sequenced sample was PBMCs. The receptors were sampled from a man aged 30-40 years in good health and CMV-seropositive. Both conserved end residues are part of each CDR3. The D gene is left open where the match is weak. The size field is filled for only some rows; it gives once, few, many or a size class.

NA	TRBD1	TRBV7-9	TRBJ1-1	TGTGCCAGCAGCCCACAGGGGAGTGGGACTGAAGCTTTCTTT	CASSPQGSGTEAFF
NA	NA	TRBV7-2	TRBJ2-5	TGTGCCAGCAGCCCCCTCGGGTTCTTACAAGAGACCCAGTACTTC	CASSPLGFLQETQYF
NA	NA	TRBV10-3	TRBJ1-5	TGTGCCATCAGTGGAGGGAATAGCAATCAGCCCCAGCATTTT	CAISGGNSNQPQHF
few	NA	TRBV10-3	TRBJ2-7	TGTGCCATCAGTGACAGGGACAGTGGGAGGACTCGAAGGGCCTACGAGCAGTACTTC	CAISDRDSGRTRRAYEQYF
NA	NA	TRBV5-4	TRBJ1-3	TGTGCCAGCAGCTTCCCCGGGTCTGGAAACACCATATATTTT	CASSFPGSGNTIYF
few	TRBD1	TRBV5-1	TRBJ2-7	TGCGCCAGCAGCGCCCGGACAGGGGAGGGCGAGCAGTACTTC	CASSARTGEGEQYF
NA	NA	TRBV7-3	TRBJ1-1	TGTGCCAGCAGCTCCGGGGTGAACACTGAAGCTTTCTTT	CASSSGVNTEAFF
NA	NA	TRBV7-2	TRBJ1-2	TGTGCCAGCAGCTTAGTTCGGGAAGACTATGGCTACACCTTC	CASSLVREDYGYTF
NA	TRBD2	TRBV6-5	TRBJ2-1	TGTGCCAGCAGTCCCCTAGCGGGAGTCTCGAATGAGCAGTTCTTC	CASSPLAGVSNEQFF
NA	TRBD1	TRBV30	TRBJ1-2	TGTGCCTGGGCGACTTTCGGACAGGTCGACTATGGCTACACCTTC	CAWATFGQVDYGYTF
NA	TRBD1	TRBV6-5	TRBJ1-4	TGTGCCAGCAAATCCCGGGACAGGGGTGAAAAACTGTTTTTT	CASKSRDRGEKLFF
NA	NA	TRBV4-2	TRBJ1-3	TGTGCCAGCAGCCAAGATGAAGGGGTGACAGGAAACACCATATATTTT	CASSQDEGVTGNTIYF
few	TRBD2	TRBV15	TRBJ2-1	TGTGCCACCAGCAGACAGACTAGCGTGAACAATGAGCAGTTCTTC	CATSRQTSVNNEQFF
once	NA	TRBV6-5	TRBJ2-2	TGTGCCAGCAGTTACCCGACAATCACCGGGGAGCTGTTTTTT	CASSYPTITGELFF
few	TRBD2	TRBV7-9	TRBJ2-7	TGTGCCAGCAGCCCGCGGGGGTCCGACGGCTACGAGCAGTACTTC	CASSPRGSDGYEQYF
NA	NA	TRBV30	TRBJ2-3	TGTGCCTGGAGTCTTTATAGCGAGAGCGGTACCCGCACAGATACGCAGTATTTT	CAWSLYSESGTRTDTQYF